Presented here are 16 T cell receptor beta chains from one specimen sequenced in a study of CD8+ T cells in alopecia areata. Reverse transcribed after extraction, RNA yielded cDNA as the sequencing template. TCRdb's table, derived via immunoSEQ multiplex PCR, lists solely in-frame clones and lacks some. The profile shows a few hundred thousand clones, 65% to 70% of them singletons. Sequenced material: CD4+ T cells sorted from blood, taken at week 0. These receptors all stem from a human donor with alopecia areata.

This clone has a handful of counts. The V call is TRBV7-2, the J call TRBJ1-2; D ambiguous. Per the germline V gene, CDR1 is SGHTA and CDR2 is FQGNSA. The CDR3 is made up of 14 amino acids. The V gene lost 1 base and the J gene lost 4 bases, with 10 bases spanning the gap. The CDR3 loop is CASSLVPGPYGYTF. The CDR3 region has the DNA TGTGCCAGCAGCTTAGTGCCAGGACCCTATGGCTACACCTTC.

The chain employs TRBV29-1 and TRBJ2-6; no clear D gene. The V gene's germline CDR1 is SQVTM and CDR2 ANQGSEA. The CDR3 extends over 15 amino acids. Trimming pared 4 bases from V and 0 bases from J, leaving 10 bases between. The CDR3 here is CSVASKASGANVLTF. The DNA of the CDR3 is TGCAGCGTTGCGTCTAAAGCCTCTGGGGCCAACGTCCTGACTTTC.

The rearrangement joins TRBV29-1 to TRBJ2-7; weak D call: TRBD2 (6 bases). The CDR3 consists of 14 residues. V was trimmed by 0 bases and J by 3 bases, leaving 12 bases between them. Germline assignment: CDR1 SQVTM and CDR2 ANQGSEA. The CDR3 DNA follows: TGCAGCGTTGAAGATGCGGGGCCGATCTACGAGCAGTACTTC. Translation gives CSVEDAGPIYEQYF.

The chain recombines TRBV18 with TRBJ1-1; tentative D call: TRBD1 (5 bases). The length of the CDR3 is 13 residues. With 2 bases removed from V and 7 bases from J, the gap between germline ends came to 11 bases. Germline CDR1 and CDR2: KGHSH and LQKENI. The CDR3 DNA is TGTGCCAGCTCACCAGCCAGGGCGAGTGAAGCTTTCTTT. This encodes CASSPARASEAFF.

The J gene is TRBJ2-2, the V gene TRBV30; D call uncertain. This CDR3 region has 15 residues. CDR1 and CDR2 from the germline V gene are GTSNPN and SVGIG (reference sequence). V was trimmed by 0 bases and J by 3 bases, leaving 11 bases between them. The CDR3 is CAWSVGSIDTGELFF. Here the CDR3 DNA reads TGTGCCTGGAGTGTCGGCAGTATCGACACCGGGGAGCTGTTTTTT.

The V and J genes are TRBV30 and TRBJ2-4, with unresolved D. CDR1 is GTSNPN, CDR2 SVGIG, per germline (reference sequence). The CDR3 is 12 residues long. Trimming took 2 bases from V and 13 from J, leaving 15 bases between them. CDR3 in amino acids: CAWSSGTLGQYF. Written as DNA, the CDR3 is TGTGCCTGGAGTTCCGGCACGCTTGGGCAGTACTTC.

The V gene is TRBV9, the J gene TRBJ2-2; D is unresolved. Trimming shortened V by 0 bases and J by 4 bases, and 4 bases separated the two germline ends. CDR1 SGDLS and CDR2 YYNGEE come from the germline V gene. The CDR3 contains 13 residues. CDR3 DNA sequence: TGTGCCAGCAGCGTAGGGGTCACCGGGGAGCTGTTTTTT. This sequence encodes CASSVGVTGELFF.

This clone was found once. The chain joins TRBV4-2 to TRBJ2-4; D remains ambiguous. The CDR3 length is 14 residues. The V gene lost 4 bases and the J gene lost 6 bases, with 13 bases spanning the gap. Looked up from germline, CDR1 is LGHNA and CDR2 is YNFKEQ. The CDR3 bases are TGTGCCAGCAGCCGTGGATCGGGTCCAAACATTCAGTACTTC. Encoded protein: CASSRGSGPNIQYF.

The chain has TRBV29-1 and TRBJ2-7; TRBD1 aligns across 7 bases. The CDR3 consists of 13 residues. CDR1 is SQVTM, CDR2 ANQGSEA, per germline. Trimming removed 4 bases from V and 5 bases from J; junction bases left unmatched: 8. For the CDR3, the DNA is TGCAGCGTTGTGCGACAGGGAAACCACGAGCAGTACTTC. Translating gives CSVVRQGNHEQYF.

V and J are TRBV30 and TRBJ2-2; D gene ambiguous. CDR1 is GTSNPN and CDR2 is SVGIG in the germline V gene (reference sequence). This CDR3 is built from 16 residues. V was shortened by 0 bases and J by 0 bases, with 11 bases between the two germline ends. CDR3 in amino acids: CAWSVVDGANTGELFF. The CDR3, as DNA: TGTGCCTGGAGTGTAGTAGATGGGGCGAACACCGGGGAGCTGTTTTTT.

The chain carries TRBV19 and TRBJ2-6; D gene unclear. This CDR3 contains 16 residues. V was trimmed by 7 bases and J by 1 base, leaving 14 bases between them. CDR1 and CDR2 (germline): LNHDA, SQIVND (reference sequence). Here the CDR3 reads CASTPRRRSGANVLTF. The CDR3 region has the DNA TGTGCCAGTACCCCTCGCAGAAGATCTGGGGCCAACGTCCTGACTTTC. The complete variable domain, with remaining parts taken from reference TRBV19 and TRBJ2-6, reads DGGITQSPKYLFRKEGQNVTLSCEQNLNHDAMYWYRQDPGQGLRLIYYSQIVNDFQKGDIAEGYSVSREKKESFPLTVTSAQKNPTAFYLCASTPRRRSGANVLTFGAGSRLTVL.

The chain uses TRBV2 and TRBJ2-7, with TRBD1 as a possible D gene (6 bases). The CDR3 contains 14 residues. Germline CDR1 reads SNHLY; CDR2 reads FYNNEI. The ends were cut back, 6 bases at V and 2 bases at J, with 14 bases in the middle. The CDR3 sequence is CASRQSGDTYEQYF. The DNA for the CDR3 is TGTGCCAGCAGACAATCAGGGGATACCTACGAGCAGTACTTC. Looking up the rest from reference TRBV2 and TRBJ2-7 gives the full variable domain: EPEVTQTPSHQVTQMGQEVILRCVPISNHLYFYWYRQILGQKVEFLVSFYNNEISEKSEIFDDQFSVERPDGSNFTLKIRSTKLEDSAMYFCASRQSGDTYEQYFGPGTRLTVT.

The rearrangement uses TRBV6-5 and TRBJ2-5; D is perhaps TRBD2 (6 bases). Germline V gives CDR1 MNHEY, CDR2 SVGAGI. The CDR3 covers 13 residues. V was clipped by 5 bases and J by 5 bases, with 12 bases between them. The DNA of the CDR3 is TGTGCCAGCAGTCGACTAGTCTGGGAGACCCAGTACTTC. It yields the protein CASSRLVWETQYF.

In this sample, this clone turned up a few times. The sample contains more than one DNA sequence encoding this CDR3. J is TRBJ1-1 and V is TRBV29-1, with D possibly being TRBD1 (5 bases). Per the germline V gene, CDR1 is SQVTM and CDR2 is ANQGSEA. The V end was cut by 3 bases, the J end by 0 bases, with 8 bases between. The length of the CDR3 is 13 residues. CDR3 coding DNA: TGCAGCGTTGAGGCAGGGCTGAACACTGAAGCTTTCTTT. It is translated as CSVEAGLNTEAFF.

This rearrangement joins TRBV25-1 to TRBJ2-2, with a possible D match to TRBD2 (6 bases). Germline V gene sequence: CDR1 MGHDK, CDR2 SYGVNS. V shed 11 bases and J shed 1 base, with 11 bases lying between them. The CDR3 contains 13 residues. CDR3 bases: TGTGCCGTCGCGGGGATGAACACCGGGGAGCTGTTTTTT. It yields the protein CAVAGMNTGELFF.

This chain links TRBV29-1 with TRBJ2-7; D is uncertain. Germline CDR1 SQVTM, CDR2 ANQGSEA. V shed 3 bases and J shed 6 bases, with 6 bases lying between them. This CDR3 has 10 residues. This CDR3 is CSVDSLEQYF. In DNA, the CDR3 is TGCAGCGTTGACTCCCTCGAGCAGTACTTC.